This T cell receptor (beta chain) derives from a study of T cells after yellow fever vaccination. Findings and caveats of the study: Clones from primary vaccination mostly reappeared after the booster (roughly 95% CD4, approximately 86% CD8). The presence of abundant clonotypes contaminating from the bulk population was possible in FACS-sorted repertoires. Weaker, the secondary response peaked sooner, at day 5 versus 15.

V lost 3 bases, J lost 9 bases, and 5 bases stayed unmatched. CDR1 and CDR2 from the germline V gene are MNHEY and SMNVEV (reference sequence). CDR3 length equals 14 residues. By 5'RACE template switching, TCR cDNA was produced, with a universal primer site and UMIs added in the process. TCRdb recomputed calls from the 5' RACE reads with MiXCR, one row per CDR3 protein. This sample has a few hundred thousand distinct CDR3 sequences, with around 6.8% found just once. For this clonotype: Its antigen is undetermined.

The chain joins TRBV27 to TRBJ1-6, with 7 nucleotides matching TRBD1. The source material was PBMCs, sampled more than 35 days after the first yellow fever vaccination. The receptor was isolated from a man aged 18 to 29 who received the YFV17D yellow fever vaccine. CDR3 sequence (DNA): TGTGCCAGCAGTTTCGGGGCAGGGGGTTCACCCCTCCACTTT. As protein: CASSFGAGGSPLHF.